The rows below give T cell receptor beta chains drawn from one sample of a study of OX40 agonist ivuxolimab in advanced cancers. TCRdb's copy holds only in-frame clones and misses some; the assay was immunoSEQ multiplex PCR. The sample shows roughly 43,000 clones, 89% of them seen only once. Sample: CD4+ or CD8+ T cells sorted from blood, taken in a trial of the OX40 agonist ivuxolimab. These receptors all stem from an adult with an advanced solid tumor such as melanoma, head and neck, liver or kidney cancer. Each CDR3 is given with its conserved first and last residue. A D gene is named only where the DNA matches it firmly. For some rows the clone size is stated as once, few or many, or as a class when expanded; others skip it.

>14|TRBV5-6|.|.|TRBJ1-3
TGTGCCAGCAGCTTGGCAGGGACTGGAAACACCATATATTTT
CASSLAGTGNTIYF
>15|TRBV6-5|TRBD2|.|TRBJ2-3
TGTGCCAGCAGCCCGGGAGGTCATAGCACAGATACGCAGTATTTT
CASSPGGHSTDTQYF
>15|TRBV19|TRBD2|.|TRBJ2-7
TGTGCCAGTAGTTACTCCGGGACTAGCGGGAGGGAGCAGTACTTC
CASSYSGTSGREQYF
>14|TRBV6-5|TRBD1|.|TRBJ1-2
TGTGCCAGCAGTAGGACAGGGGGCGACTATGGCTACACCTTC
CASSRTGGDYGYTF
>14|TRBV9|.|.|TRBJ2-3
TGTGCCAGCACCAAGACAGTTATCACAGATACGCAGTATTTT
CASTKTVITDTQYF
>13|TRBV27|.|once|TRBJ2-7
TGTGCCAGCAGTTTAGGGAATTCCTACGAGCAGTACTTC
CASSLGNSYEQYF
>14|TRBV30|TRBD1|.|TRBJ2-7
TGTGCCGGGACAGGGGGCGCTGACCCCTACGAGCAGTACTTC
CAGTGGADPYEQYF
>14|TRBV28|.|.|TRBJ2-1
TGTGCCAGCAGTTTGGTAGACACCGACAATGAGCAGTTCTTC
CASSLVDTDNEQFF
>11|TRBV25-1|.|.|TRBJ2-1
TGTGCCAGCACCCGATACAATGAGCAGTTCTTC
CASTRYNEQFF
>14|TRBV29-1|.|once|TRBJ1-2
TGCAGCGTTGCTGACATCGGGGCCGCGCATGGCTACACCTTC
CSVADIGAAHGYTF
>16|TRBV7-2|TRBD2|.|TRBJ2-7
TGTGCCAGCAGCAGCCTAGGCGGGAGCATCGCCTACGAGCAGTACTTC
CASSSLGGSIAYEQYF
>15|TRBV11-1|.|once|TRBJ2-7
TGTGCCAGCAGCTGGGTAAGCGGTGGGACCTACGAGCAGTACTTC
CASSWVSGGTYEQYF
>15|TRBV6-5|TRBD1|.|TRBJ2-6
TGTGCCAGCAGGACAGGGGGCGGATGGGCCAACGTCCTGACTTTC
CASRTGGGWANVLTF
>13|TRBV27|.|.|TRBJ2-7
TGTGCCAGCAGTTTATCTTTTAGAAACGAGCAGTACTTC
CASSLSFRNEQYF
>14|TRBV4-1|.|.|TRBJ2-3
TGCGCCAGCAGCCAAGATAAATCTGCAGATACGCAGTATTTT
CASSQDKSADTQYF
>13|TRBV7-6|.|.|TRBJ1-2
TGTGCCAGCAGCTTAGCGGGGGTCCATGGCTACACCTTC
CASSLAGVHGYTF
>14|TRBV5-1|.|.|TRBJ2-3
TGCGCCAGCAGCTTGGGGGACCAAATAGATACGCAGTATTTT
CASSLGDQIDTQYF
>11|TRBV6-5|.|once|TRBJ2-7
TGTGCCAGCAGTCTCTTCTACGAGCAGTACTTC
CASSLFYEQYF
>14|TRBV5-4|.|.|TRBJ2-7
TGTGCCAGCAGCTTGTCGTCGGGGCCGGGCGAGCAGTACTTC
CASSLSSGPGEQYF
>12|TRBV18|.|few|TRBJ2-1
TGTGCCAGCTCACCACATGGTATGGAGCAGTTCTTC
CASSPHGMEQFF
>12|TRBV11-2|.|.|TRBJ1-1
TGTGCCAGCAGCTTTTCCGGGGCTGAAGCTTTCTTT
CASSFSGAEAFF
>19|TRBV9|.|.|TRBJ2-7
TGTGCCAGCAGCGCCTCTACAGCGCCCGACTTCGGGGCTGGGGGAGAGCAGTACTTC
CASSASTAPDFGAGGEQYF
>14|TRBV19|.|once|TRBJ2-5
TGTGCCAGTAGTCCCCAACTTGGACCCCAGACCCAGTACTTC
CASSPQLGPQTQYF
>15|TRBV7-9|TRBD2|.|TRBJ2-3
TGTGCCAGCAGTCAACCAGCGGGAGTCACAGATACGCAGTATTTT
CASSQPAGVTDTQYF
>13|TRBV4-3|.|.|TRBJ2-7
TGCGCCAGCAGCCAATCGGGCTCCTACGAGCAGTACTTC
CASSQSGSYEQYF
>17|TRBV27|TRBD1|.|TRBJ1-5
TGTGCCAGCAGTCCCGACAGGGGGCCGGATAGCAATCAGCCCCAGCATTTT
CASSPDRGPDSNQPQHF
>13|TRBV7-9|.|.|TRBJ2-7
TGTGCCAGCAGCTTAGACTCCGACTACGAGCAGTACTTC
CASSLDSDYEQYF